The 29 T cell receptor beta chains below were found in one sample sequenced in a study of post-analysis software for immune sequencing data. General study points: Higher frequency in patients than in controls was seen for roughly five TRBV segments, with TRBV5-6, TRBV5-1 and TRBV20-1 among them.

Antigen specificity for these receptors is unknown. Every TCR beta cDNA library bore unique molecular identifiers. TCRdb re-analysed the PCR reads in MiXCR, keeping a single row per CDR3 protein. This sample has some 700,000 distinct CDR3 sequences; 55% to 60% occur once, and the top ten carry about 11%. Sequencing input: blood. The source is a girl aged 2-10 years with multiple sclerosis.

The chain combines TRBV29-1 with TRBJ2-5, with 7 bases matching TRBD1. The CDR3 runs 13 residues. CDR1 is SQVTM and CDR2 is ANQGSEA in the germline V gene. V shed 6 bases and J 5 bases; nucleotides not matched to a gene: 9. In DNA form, the CDR3 reads TGCAGCGTCGACAGGGCTTTTGGGGAGACCCAGTACTTC. It translates to CSVDRAFGETQYF.

This clonotype has only a few counts. This chain connects TRBV27 to TRBJ2-7, with unresolved D. The ends were cut back, 4 bases at V and 3 bases at J, with 16 bases in the middle. This CDR3 contains 15 residues. Germline assignment: CDR1 MNHEY and CDR2 SMNVEV (reference sequence). CDR3 protein: CASSSRPFTDYEQYF. The DNA for the CDR3 is TGTGCCAGCAGTTCCCGTCCCTTTACCGACTACGAGCAGTACTTC.

The chain is built from TRBV7-3 and TRBJ2-7; D not resolved. Trimming took off 1 base at V and 0 bases at J, with 7 bases between the two ends. CDR3 length equals 14 residues. Germline values: CDR1 SGHTA, CDR2 FQGTGA. In DNA form, the CDR3 reads TGTGCCAGCAGCTTAAAAAGAGGCTCCTACGAGCAGTACTTC. This gives the protein CASSLKRGSYEQYF.

This clonotype was seen a handful of times. The rearrangement uses TRBV6-1 and TRBJ2-3; possibly TRBD2 for D (6 bases). With 5 bases removed from V and 4 bases from J, the gap between germline ends came to 16 bases. CDR3 size: 15 residues. Per the germline V gene, CDR1 is MNHNS and CDR2 is SASEGT. CDR3 nucleotide sequence: TGTGCCAGCAGTCCTTTAGCGGTTTCGGCAGATACGCAGTATTTT. Translating gives CASSPLAVSADTQYF.

In its sample, this clonotype was seen a few times. The rearrangement joins TRBV28 to TRBJ2-7, with 7 bases aligning to TRBD1. The J segment lost 4 bases and the V segment lost 7 bases, leaving 10 bases of the junction unmatched. The CDR3 is 14 amino acids. Germline V gives CDR1 MDHEN, CDR2 SYDVKM. The CDR3, as DNA: TGTGCCAGCACCCCGGGACAGACTCCTTACGAGCAGTACTTC. Protein product: CASTPGQTPYEQYF.

The rearrangement joins TRBV5-1 to TRBJ2-3; 7 bases agree with TRBD1. Unmatched junction bases numbered 3, after V lost 0 bases and J lost 2 bases. This CDR3 region has 15 residues. Germline assignment: CDR1 SGHRS and CDR2 YFSETQ. This chain's CDR3 is CASSLDRGFTDTQYF. The CDR3 DNA follows: TGCGCCAGCAGCTTGGACAGGGGATTCACAGATACGCAGTATTTT.

This clonotype was observed a few times. This chain joins TRBV20-1 and TRBJ2-3; 8 positions agree with TRBD2. CDR1 is DFQATT, CDR2 SNEGSKA, per germline (reference sequence). V lost 0 bases, J lost 6 bases, and 5 bases stayed unmatched. The CDR3 has 14 amino acids. The CDR3, as DNA: TGCAGTGCTAGAGAAACGGGGGGGAGGGATACGCAGTATTTT. Translating it yields CSARETGGRDTQYF.

The chain links TRBV20-1 to TRBJ1-5, with D possibly TRBD1 on 6 matching bases. CDR3 length equals 14 residues. V lost 0 bases and J 6 bases, leaving 12 bases between the germline ends. Germline V CDR1 and CDR2: DFQATT, SNEGSKA (reference sequence). CDR3 in amino acids: CSARDPGGSQPQHF. Here the CDR3 DNA reads TGCAGTGCTAGAGATCCGGGGGGCTCTCAGCCCCAGCATTTT.

This clonotype appeared a few times. The chain combines TRBV6-2 or TRBV6-3 with TRBJ2-7; 8 bases agree with TRBD1. With 0 bases clipped from V and 0 bases from J, the junction kept 16 bases outside the gene matches. The germline CDR1 and CDR2 sequences are MNHEY and SVGEGT. CDR3 length equals 20 residues. The CDR3 protein is CASSYSGTGYLLLFSYEQYF. DNA of the CDR3: TGTGCCAGCAGTTACTCGGGGACAGGCTACCTACTTCTCTTCTCCTACGAGCAGTACTTC.

Worth noting for this clonotype: One junction end disagrees with the germline gene, perhaps due to a read error. This sequence joins TRBV11-3 and TRBJ2-3; D is perhaps TRBD2 (6 bases). Germline CDR1 reads SGHNT; CDR2 reads YENEEA. This CDR3 spans 16 amino acids. CDR3 DNA sequence: TGTGCCAGCAGCCTAGATCGCGGGGTTTGGACAGATACGCAGTATTTT. It yields the protein CASSLDRGVWTDTQYF.

The sample holds a few counts of this clonotype. This chain connects TRBV7-2 to TRBJ1-5; no clear D. V was clipped by 4 bases and J by 7 bases, with 11 bases between them. Looked up from germline, CDR1 is SGHTA and CDR2 is FQGNSA. The CDR3 contains 13 residues. The CDR3 nucleotides are TGTGCCAGCAGCTCCCTGACTGGGCAGCCCCAGCATTTT. Protein product: CASSSLTGQPQHF.

The rearrangement links TRBV7-2 to TRBJ2-7; TRBD2 matches at 10 bases. The V segment lost 6 bases and the J segment 9 bases; nucleotides outside the gene matches: 14. The CDR3 loop spans 15 amino acids. Germline CDR1 reads SGHTA; CDR2 reads FQGNSA. CDR3 region: CASSPLAGVAQAQYF. The DNA of the CDR3 is TGTGCCAGCAGTCCTCTAGCGGGAGTCGCGCAGGCGCAGTACTTC.

This chain joins TRBV5-1 and TRBJ2-2, with TRBD2 matching 7 bases. This CDR3 is built from 16 residues. Germline assignment: CDR1 SGHRS and CDR2 YFSETQ. V lost 4 bases and J lost 1; bases outside the gene matches: 7. In DNA form, the CDR3 reads TGCGCCAGCAGCCCCGAGGGGAGGGTGAACACCGGGGAGCTGTTTTTT. This encodes CASSPEGRVNTGELFF.

This chain joins TRBV19 and TRBJ1-1; D gene ambiguous. This CDR3 spans 14 amino acids. V dropped 8 bases and J dropped 4 bases, with 17 bases sitting between them. Looked up from germline, CDR1 is LNHDA and CDR2 is SQIVND (reference sequence). For the CDR3, the DNA is TGTGCCAGTCGATGGGAGGCCCTGGGCACTGAAGCTTTCTTT. It yields the protein CASRWEALGTEAFF.

The genes are TRBV10-3 and TRBJ2-3; D might be TRBD1 or TRBD2, each matching 5 bases. CDR1 ENHRY and CDR2 SYGVKD come from the germline V gene. Trimming removed 10 bases from V and 2 bases from J, with 13 bases in between. The CDR3 extends over 13 amino acids. The CDR3 DNA is TGTGCCAGCATCGAGGGGCACACAGATACGCAGTATTTT. This encodes CASIEGHTDTQYF.

The rearrangement uses TRBV5-1 and TRBJ2-7; D is undetermined. Trimming took off 4 bases at V and 0 bases at J, with 14 bases between the two ends. Germline V gene lookup returns CDR1 SGHRS and CDR2 YFSETQ. The CDR3 is 15 residues long. DNA of the CDR3: TGCGCCAGCAGCCACGACTGGCTCCCCTCCTACGAGCAGTACTTC. Translated: CASSHDWLPSYEQYF.

This clonotype was picked up a small number of times. This chain uses TRBV29-1 with TRBJ2-1; D is possibly TRBD1 (6 bases). Per germline, CDR1 SQVTM and CDR2 ANQGSEA. CDR3 length equals 14 residues. V was pared by 3 bases and J by 4 bases, with 13 bases between. CDR3 nucleotide sequence: TGCAGCGTTGACGGGCAGGGGAGTTACAATGAGCAGTTCTTC. Encoded protein: CSVDGQGSYNEQFF.

The rearrangement uses TRBV5-1 and TRBJ1-4; 7 nucleotides match TRBD1. Germline V gene sequence: CDR1 SGHRS, CDR2 YFSETQ. The CDR3 is 16 residues long. V lost 2 bases and J lost 2; bases outside the gene matches: 6. The CDR3 spells CASSFGQAGTNEKLFF. The CDR3 DNA sequence: TGCGCCAGCAGCTTCGGACAGGCGGGGACTAATGAAAAACTGTTTTTT.

The gene calls are TRBV5-1 and TRBJ2-5, with D possibly called TRBD1 or TRBD2 (5 bases each). Gene TRBJ2-7 matches the end of the DNA better, so the J call may be wrong. Germline V gene lookup returns CDR1 SGHRS and CDR2 YFSETQ. The CDR3 extends over 13 amino acids. CDR3: CARGVGVEYEQYF. DNA of the CDR3: TGCGCCAGAGGGGTGGGGGTCGAGTACGAGCAGTACTTC.

This clonotype was counted between two and nine times. The chain is built from TRBV27 and TRBJ2-5, with TRBD1 matching 7 bases. The better agreement between TRBJ2-7 and the DNA end casts doubt on the J call. There are 14 residues in the CDR3. Germline CDR1 and CDR2: MNHEY and SMNVEV (reference sequence). CDR3 in amino acids: CASSSYRQGYEQYF. The CDR3 nucleotides are TGTGCCAGCAGTTCCTATCGACAGGGCTACGAGCAGTACTTC.

The chain couples TRBV6-5 to TRBJ1-1, with 7 bases fitting TRBD1. Germline values: CDR1 MNHEY, CDR2 SVGAGI. V lost 4 bases, J lost 6 bases, and 5 bases stayed unmatched. This CDR3 spans 13 amino acids. CDR3 bases: TGTGCCAGCAGTTCCGGGACAGTAGCTGAAGCTTTCTTT. Translation: CASSSGTVAEAFF.

This clonotype came up a few times. The chain has TRBV12-3 or TRBV12-4 and TRBJ1-5; D is unclear. V gave up 4 bases and J gave up 0 bases, with 4 bases separating them. The CDR3 consists of 13 residues. This CDR3 reads CASSSVSNQPQHF. The CDR3 coding sequence is TGTGCCAGCAGTTCCGTTAGCAATCAGCCCCAGCATTTT.

CDR3 sequence: CSVGTSGETQYF. CDR3 nucleotides: TGCAGCGTTGGGACTAGCGGGGAGACCCAGTACTTC. The rearrangement uses TRBV29-1 and TRBJ2-7, with TRBD2 matching 11 bases. The better agreement between TRBJ2-5 and the DNA end casts doubt on the J call. Germline V gene sequence: CDR1 SQVTM, CDR2 ANQGSEA. The CDR3 has 12 amino acids.

The chain carries TRBV27 and TRBJ1-2, with 11 bases identical to TRBD1. Germline V gives CDR1 MNHEY, CDR2 SMNVEV (reference sequence). The J segment lost 4 bases and the V segment lost 3 bases, leaving 7 bases of the junction unmatched. The CDR3 runs 16 residues. This CDR3 reads CASSFSGQGAIYGYTF. The CDR3 DNA is TGTGCCAGCAGTTTTAGCGGACAGGGGGCAATCTATGGCTACACCTTC.

The chain joins TRBV29-1 to TRBJ2-1; 8 bases line up with TRBD2. Germline V gene lookup returns CDR1 SQVTM and CDR2 ANQGSEA. Trimming at V came to 2 bases and at J to 5 bases, leaving 5 bases not matched to a gene. CDR3 length: 14 residues. This CDR3 reads CSVEPGGTDNEQFF. CDR3 DNA sequence: TGCAGCGTTGAACCGGGGGGGACCGACAATGAGCAGTTCTTC.

This rearrangement joins TRBV10-3 to TRBJ2-1; 12 positions agree with TRBD2. Trimming cost V 10 bases and J 10 bases; bases outside gene matches: 8. The CDR3 totals 13 residues. Germline V lookup: CDR1 ENHRY, CDR2 SYGVKD. The CDR3 region has the DNA TGTGCCACGCTAGCGGGGGGGCTGGAGGAGCAGTTCTTC. This sequence encodes CATLAGGLEEQFF.

V gene TRBV20-1 combines with J gene TRBJ1-2; TRBD1 matches 7 bases. V shed 1 base and J 4 bases; nucleotides not matched to a gene: 6. The CDR3 extends over 14 amino acids. Germline V lookup: CDR1 DFQATT, CDR2 SNEGSKA (reference sequence). The CDR3 sequence is CSARVDRASYGYTF. CDR3 sequence (DNA): TGCAGTGCTAGAGTTGACAGGGCCTCCTATGGCTACACCTTC.

This chain uses TRBV6-5 with TRBJ2-1; no clear D. Germline loops: CDR1 MNHEY, CDR2 SVGAGI. The CDR3 is made up of 15 amino acids. The V gene lost 6 bases and the J gene lost 1 base, with 13 bases spanning the gap. CDR3: CASSNAGLSYNEQFF. For the CDR3, the DNA is TGTGCCAGCAGCAACGCCGGGCTATCCTACAATGAGCAGTTCTTC.

V usage is TRBV20-1 and J usage is TRBJ1-2; D remains ambiguous. The CDR3 is 13 residues long. CDR1 and CDR2 (germline): DFQATT, SNEGSKA (reference sequence). V shed 3 bases and J shed 0 bases, with 8 bases lying between them. CDR3 sequence: CSARARTNYGYTF. The CDR3 DNA reads TGCAGTGCTAGGGCACGAACTAACTATGGCTACACCTTC.